This section outlines one T cell receptor beta chain sequence together with its context. In germline, CDR1 is SGHRS, CDR2 YFSETQ. The CDR3 has 13 amino acids. Trimming took off 7 bases at V and 1 base at J, with 11 bases between the two ends. The data derive from a study of blood T cells in healthy people across ages. A second PCR, run for roughly 7 to 12 cycles, used a sample-barcoded 5' primer plus a J-beta primer mix. A template-switch adaptor with 12 random nucleotides tagged each cDNA molecule. TCRdb re-derived calls from the 5' RACE reads in MiXCR, one entry per CDR3 protein. The table lists roughly 550,000 distinct CDR3 sequences, about 24% of them singletons. The sample also formed part of further work on T cells of mothers and their children. That source adds: Samples were provided by three healthy Caucasian mothers and their six children. Reads recorded for TCR beta CDR3 numbered over 8.5 million per mother and approximately 3.2 million per child.

The TCR comes from a boy younger than 18 in good health. The sample comprised blood. V is TRBV5-1 and J is TRBJ1-1; possibly TRBD1 for D (5 bases). DNA of the CDR3: TGCGCCAGCCATCTCGGGGGGAACACTGAAGCTTTCTTT. This sequence encodes CASHLGGNTEAFF.